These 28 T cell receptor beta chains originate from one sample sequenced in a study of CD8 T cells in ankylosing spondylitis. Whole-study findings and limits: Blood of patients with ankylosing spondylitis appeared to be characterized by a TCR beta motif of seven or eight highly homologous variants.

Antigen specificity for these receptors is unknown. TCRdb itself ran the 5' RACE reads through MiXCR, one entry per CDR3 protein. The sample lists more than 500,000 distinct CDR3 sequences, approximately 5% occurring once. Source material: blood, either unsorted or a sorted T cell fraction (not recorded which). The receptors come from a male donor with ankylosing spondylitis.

CDR3 residues: CASSEAGQGAGHEQYF. The CDR3, as DNA: TGTGCCAGCAGTGAAGCGGGGCAGGGGGCGGGCCACGAGCAGTACTTC. The rearrangement uses TRBV2 and TRBJ2-7; 8 bases map to TRBD1. This CDR3 is 16 amino acids long. With V trimmed by 0 bases and J by 5 bases, 9 bases remained unmatched. Germline V CDR1 and CDR2: SNHLY, FYNNEI.

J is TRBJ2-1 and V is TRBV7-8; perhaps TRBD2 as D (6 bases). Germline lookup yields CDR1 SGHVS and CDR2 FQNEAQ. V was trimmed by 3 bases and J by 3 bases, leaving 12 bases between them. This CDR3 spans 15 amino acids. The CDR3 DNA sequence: TGTGCCAGCAGCTTGGGGGACTTCAACTACAATGAGCAGTTCTTC. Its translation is CASSLGDFNYNEQFF.

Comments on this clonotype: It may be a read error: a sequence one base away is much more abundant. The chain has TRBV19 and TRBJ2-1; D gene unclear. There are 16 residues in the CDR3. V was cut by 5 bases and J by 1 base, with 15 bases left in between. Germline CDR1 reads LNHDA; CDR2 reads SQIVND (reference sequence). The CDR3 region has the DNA TGTGCCAGTAGTGGGTTAGAGGCGGCATCCTACAATGAGCAGTTCTTC. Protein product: CASSGLEAASYNEQFF.

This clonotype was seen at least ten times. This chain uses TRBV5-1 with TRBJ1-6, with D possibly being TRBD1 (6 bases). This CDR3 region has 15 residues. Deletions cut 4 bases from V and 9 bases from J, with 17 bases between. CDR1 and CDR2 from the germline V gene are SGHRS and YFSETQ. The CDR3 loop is CASSPLAEGVSPLHF. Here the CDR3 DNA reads TGCGCCAGCAGCCCTCTAGCGGAGGGGGTTTCACCCCTCCACTTT.

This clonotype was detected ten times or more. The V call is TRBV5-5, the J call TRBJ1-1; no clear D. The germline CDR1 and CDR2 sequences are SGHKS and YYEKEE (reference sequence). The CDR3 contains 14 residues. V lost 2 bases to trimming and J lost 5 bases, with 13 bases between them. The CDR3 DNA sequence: TGTGCCAGCAGCTTATGGAGGGAGTGGACTGAAGCTTTCTTT. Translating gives CASSLWREWTEAFF.

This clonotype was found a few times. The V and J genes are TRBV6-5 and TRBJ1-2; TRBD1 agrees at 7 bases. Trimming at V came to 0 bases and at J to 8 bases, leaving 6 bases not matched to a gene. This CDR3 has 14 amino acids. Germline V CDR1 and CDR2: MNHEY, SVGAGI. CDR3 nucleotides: TGTGCCAGCAGTTACTCGCGACAGGGAGGCGGCTACACCTTC. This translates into CASSYSRQGGGYTF.

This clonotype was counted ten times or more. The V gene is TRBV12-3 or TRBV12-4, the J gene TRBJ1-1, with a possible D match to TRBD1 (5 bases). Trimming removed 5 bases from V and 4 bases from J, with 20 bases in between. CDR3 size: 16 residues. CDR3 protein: CASSHRDARLSTEAFF. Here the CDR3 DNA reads TGTGCCAGCAGTCACCGGGACGCCCGGTTGTCCACTGAAGCTTTCTTT.

The CDR3 is CASSKYPSGSYNEQFF. CDR3 nucleotide sequence: TGTGCCAGCAGTAAATACCCTAGCGGGAGCTACAATGAGCAGTTCTTC. The chain links TRBV6-4 to TRBJ2-1, with 10 nucleotides matching TRBD2. The V and J ends lost 5 bases and 3 bases, in that order; junction bases with no gene match: 7. Germline loops: CDR1 MRHNA, CDR2 SNTAGT. The CDR3 contains 16 residues.

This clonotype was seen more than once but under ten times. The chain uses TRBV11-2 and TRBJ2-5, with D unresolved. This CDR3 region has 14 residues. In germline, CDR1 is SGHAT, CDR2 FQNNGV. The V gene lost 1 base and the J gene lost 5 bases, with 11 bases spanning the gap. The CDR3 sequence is CASSLVSPGETQYF. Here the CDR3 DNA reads TGTGCCAGCAGCTTAGTTTCGCCTGGCGAGACCCAGTACTTC.

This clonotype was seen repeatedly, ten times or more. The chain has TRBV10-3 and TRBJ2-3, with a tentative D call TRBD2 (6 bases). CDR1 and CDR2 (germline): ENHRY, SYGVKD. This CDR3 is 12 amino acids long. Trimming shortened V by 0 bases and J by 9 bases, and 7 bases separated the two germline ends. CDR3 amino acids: CAISESAGTQYF. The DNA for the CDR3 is TGTGCCATCAGTGAGTCGGCGGGAACGCAGTATTTT.

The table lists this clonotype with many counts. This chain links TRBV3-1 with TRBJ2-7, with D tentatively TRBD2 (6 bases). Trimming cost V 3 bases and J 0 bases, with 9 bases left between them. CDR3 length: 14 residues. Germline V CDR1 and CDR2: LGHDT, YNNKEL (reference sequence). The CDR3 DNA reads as TGTGCCAGCAGCCACCGGGAGAGCTCCTACGAGCAGTACTTC. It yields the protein CASSHRESSYEQYF.

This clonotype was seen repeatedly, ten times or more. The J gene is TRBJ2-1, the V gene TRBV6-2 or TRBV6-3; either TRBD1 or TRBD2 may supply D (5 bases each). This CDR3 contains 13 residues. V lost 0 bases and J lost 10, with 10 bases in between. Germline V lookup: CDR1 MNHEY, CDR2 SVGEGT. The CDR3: CASSYSRGWEQFF. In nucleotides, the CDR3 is TGTGCCAGCAGTTACTCGAGGGGCTGGGAGCAGTTCTTC.

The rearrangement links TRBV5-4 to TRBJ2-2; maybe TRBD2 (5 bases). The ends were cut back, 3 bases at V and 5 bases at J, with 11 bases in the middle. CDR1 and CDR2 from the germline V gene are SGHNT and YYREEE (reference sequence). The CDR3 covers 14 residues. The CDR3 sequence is CASSYAGKTGELFF. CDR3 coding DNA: TGTGCCAGCAGCTACGCCGGGAAAACCGGGGAGCTGTTTTTT.

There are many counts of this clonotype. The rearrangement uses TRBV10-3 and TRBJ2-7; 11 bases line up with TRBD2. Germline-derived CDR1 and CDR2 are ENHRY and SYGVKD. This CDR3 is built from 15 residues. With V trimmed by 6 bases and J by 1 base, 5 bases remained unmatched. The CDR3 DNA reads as TGTGCCATCAGGAATACTAGCGGGGGATCCTACGAGCAGTACTTC. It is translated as CAIRNTSGGSYEQYF.

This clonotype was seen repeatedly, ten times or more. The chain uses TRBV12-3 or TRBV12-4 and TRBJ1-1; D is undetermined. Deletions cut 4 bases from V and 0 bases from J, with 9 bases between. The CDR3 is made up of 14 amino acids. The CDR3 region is CASSYVVMNTEAFF. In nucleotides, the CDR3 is TGTGCCAGCAGTTATGTCGTCATGAACACTGAAGCTTTCTTT.

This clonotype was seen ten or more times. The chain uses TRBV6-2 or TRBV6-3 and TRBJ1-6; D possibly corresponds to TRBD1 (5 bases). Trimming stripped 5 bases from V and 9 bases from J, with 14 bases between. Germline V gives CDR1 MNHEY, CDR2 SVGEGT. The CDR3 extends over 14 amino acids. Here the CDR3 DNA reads TGTGCCAGCAGTCTACTCGCAGGGAGTTCACCCCTCCACTTT. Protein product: CASSLLAGSSPLHF.

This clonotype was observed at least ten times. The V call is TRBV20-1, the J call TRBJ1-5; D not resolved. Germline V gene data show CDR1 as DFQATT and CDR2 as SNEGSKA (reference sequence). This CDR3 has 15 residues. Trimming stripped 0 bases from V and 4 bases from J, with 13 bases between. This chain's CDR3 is CSARDLDRLNQPQHF. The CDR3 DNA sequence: TGCAGTGCTAGAGATCTGGACCGGTTAAATCAGCCCCAGCATTTT.

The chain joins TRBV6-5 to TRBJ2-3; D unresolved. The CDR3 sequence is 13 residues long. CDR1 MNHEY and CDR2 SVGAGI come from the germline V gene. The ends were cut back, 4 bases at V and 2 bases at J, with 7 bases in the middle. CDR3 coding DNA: TGTGCCAGCAGTTTGATGCTCACAGATACGCAGTATTTT. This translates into CASSLMLTDTQYF.

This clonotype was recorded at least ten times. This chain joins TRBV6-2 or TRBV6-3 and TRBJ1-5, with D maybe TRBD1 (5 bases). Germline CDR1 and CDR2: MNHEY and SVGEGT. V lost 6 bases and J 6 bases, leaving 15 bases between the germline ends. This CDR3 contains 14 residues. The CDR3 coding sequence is TGTGCCAGCAGACCACCCCGGGGGACTCAGCCCCAGCATTTT. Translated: CASRPPRGTQPQHF.

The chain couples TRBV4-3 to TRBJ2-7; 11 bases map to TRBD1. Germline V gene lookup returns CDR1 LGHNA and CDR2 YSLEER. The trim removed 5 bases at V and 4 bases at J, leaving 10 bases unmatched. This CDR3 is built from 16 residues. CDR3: CASSLRPGTGGYEQYF. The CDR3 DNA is TGCGCCAGCAGCTTACGACCTGGGACAGGGGGGTACGAGCAGTACTTC.

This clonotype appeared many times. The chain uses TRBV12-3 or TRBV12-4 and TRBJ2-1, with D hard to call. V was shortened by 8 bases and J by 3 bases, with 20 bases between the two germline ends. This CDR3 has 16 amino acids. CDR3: CASAPYAPSGYNEQFF. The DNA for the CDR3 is TGTGCCAGCGCCCCGTATGCACCATCGGGCTACAATGAGCAGTTCTTC.

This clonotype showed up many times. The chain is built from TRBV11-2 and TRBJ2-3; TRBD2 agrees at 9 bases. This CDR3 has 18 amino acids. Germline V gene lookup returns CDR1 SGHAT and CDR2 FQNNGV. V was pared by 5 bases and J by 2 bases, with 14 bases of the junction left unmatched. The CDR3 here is CASSLGWVAGDPTDTQYF. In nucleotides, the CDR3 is TGTGCCAGCAGCCTGGGATGGGTAGCGGGGGACCCCACAGATACGCAGTATTTT.

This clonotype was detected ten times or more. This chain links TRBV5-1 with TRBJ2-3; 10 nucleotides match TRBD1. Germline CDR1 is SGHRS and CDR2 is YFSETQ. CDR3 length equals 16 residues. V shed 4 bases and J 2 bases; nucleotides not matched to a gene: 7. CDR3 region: CASSKSGTGDTDTQYF. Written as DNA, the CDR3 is TGCGCCAGCAGCAAGTCCGGGACAGGGGACACAGATACGCAGTATTTT.

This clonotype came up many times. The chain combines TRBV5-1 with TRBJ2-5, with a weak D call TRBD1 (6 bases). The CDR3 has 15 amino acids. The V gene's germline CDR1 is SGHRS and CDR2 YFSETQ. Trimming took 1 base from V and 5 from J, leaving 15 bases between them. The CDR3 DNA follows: TGCGCCAGCAGCTTGCAGGGGACGGGGCCGGAGACCCAGTACTTC. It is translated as CASSLQGTGPETQYF.

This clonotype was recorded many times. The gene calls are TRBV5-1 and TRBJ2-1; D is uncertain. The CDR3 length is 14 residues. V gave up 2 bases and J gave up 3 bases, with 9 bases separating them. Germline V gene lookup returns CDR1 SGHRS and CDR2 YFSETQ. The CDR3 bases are TGCGCCAGCAGCTTTTTCGGCAGCTACAATGAGCAGTTCTTC. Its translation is CASSFFGSYNEQFF.

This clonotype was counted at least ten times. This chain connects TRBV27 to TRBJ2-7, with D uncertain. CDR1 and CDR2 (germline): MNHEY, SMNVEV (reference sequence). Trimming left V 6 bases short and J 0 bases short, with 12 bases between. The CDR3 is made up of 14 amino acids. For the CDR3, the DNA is TGTGCCAGCAGCTGGACCGCAACCTCCTACGAGCAGTACTTC. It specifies CASSWTATSYEQYF.

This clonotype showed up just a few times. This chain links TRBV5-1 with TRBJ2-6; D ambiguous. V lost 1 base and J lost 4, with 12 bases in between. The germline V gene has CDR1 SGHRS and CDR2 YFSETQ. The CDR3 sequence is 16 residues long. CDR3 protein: CASSLIFGSGANVLTF. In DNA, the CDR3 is TGCGCCAGCAGCTTGATCTTTGGTTCCGGGGCCAACGTCCTGACTTTC. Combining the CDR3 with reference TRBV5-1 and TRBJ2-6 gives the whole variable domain KAGVTQTPRYLIKTRGQQVTLSCSPISGHRSVSWYQQTPGQGLQFLFEYFSETQRNKGNFPGRFSGRQFSNSRSEMNVSTLELGDSALYLCASSLIFGSGANVLTFGAGSRLTVL.

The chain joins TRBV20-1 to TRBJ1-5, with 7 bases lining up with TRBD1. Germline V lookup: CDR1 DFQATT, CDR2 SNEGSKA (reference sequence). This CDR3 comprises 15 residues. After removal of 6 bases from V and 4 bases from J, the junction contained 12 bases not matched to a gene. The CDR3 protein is CSAKKPGTDNQPQHF. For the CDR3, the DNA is TGCAGTGCAAAAAAACCCGGGACAGATAATCAGCCCCAGCATTTT.